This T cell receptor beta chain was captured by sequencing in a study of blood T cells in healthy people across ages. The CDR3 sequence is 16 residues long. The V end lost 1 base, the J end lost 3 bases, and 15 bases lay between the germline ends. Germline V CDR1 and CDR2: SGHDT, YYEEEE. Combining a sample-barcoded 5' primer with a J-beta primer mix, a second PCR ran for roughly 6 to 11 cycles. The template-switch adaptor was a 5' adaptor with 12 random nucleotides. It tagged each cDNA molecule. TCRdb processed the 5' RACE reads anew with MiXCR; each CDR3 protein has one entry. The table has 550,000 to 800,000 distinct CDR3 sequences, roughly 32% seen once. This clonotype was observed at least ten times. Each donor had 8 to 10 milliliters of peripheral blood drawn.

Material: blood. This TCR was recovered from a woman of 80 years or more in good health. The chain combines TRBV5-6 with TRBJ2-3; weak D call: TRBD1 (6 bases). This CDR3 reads CASSLPGDPGTDTQYF. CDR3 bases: TGTGCCAGCAGCTTGCCAGGGGACCCCGGGACAGATACGCAGTATTTT.